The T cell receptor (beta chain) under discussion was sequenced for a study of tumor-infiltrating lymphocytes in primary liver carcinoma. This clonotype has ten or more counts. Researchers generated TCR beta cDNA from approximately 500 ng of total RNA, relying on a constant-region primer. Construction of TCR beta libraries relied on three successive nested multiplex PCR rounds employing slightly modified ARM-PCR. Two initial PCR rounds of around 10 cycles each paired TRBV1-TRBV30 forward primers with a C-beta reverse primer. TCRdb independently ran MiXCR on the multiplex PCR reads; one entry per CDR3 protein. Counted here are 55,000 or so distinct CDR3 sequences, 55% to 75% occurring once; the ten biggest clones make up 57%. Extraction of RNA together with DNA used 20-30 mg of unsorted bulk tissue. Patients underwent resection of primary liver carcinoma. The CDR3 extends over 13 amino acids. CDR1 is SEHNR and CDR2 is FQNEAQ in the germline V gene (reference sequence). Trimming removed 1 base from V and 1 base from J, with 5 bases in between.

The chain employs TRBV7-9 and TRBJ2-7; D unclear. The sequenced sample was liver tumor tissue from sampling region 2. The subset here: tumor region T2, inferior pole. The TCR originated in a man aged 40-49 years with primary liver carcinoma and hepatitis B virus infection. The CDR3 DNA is TGTGCCAGCAGCTTAGACGGGTCCTACGAGCAGTACTTC. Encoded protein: CASSLDGSYEQYF.